This record looks at one TCR beta chain sequence and its context. Its target is unknown. This specimen belongs to a study of graft-versus-host responses after intestinal transplantation. Overall study: Each transplant was multivisceral, liver-intestinal, or isolated intestinal. Tacrolimus plus steroids were given to all recipients for about 3 years, preceded by anti-thymocyte globulin induction. Overall study findings and caveats: GvH clones occurred in recipient marrow; some first appeared in ileum or blood.

The V gene lost 1 base and the J gene lost 7 bases, with 13 bases spanning the gap. The length of the CDR3 is 13 residues. Germline-derived CDR1 and CDR2 are GTSNPN and SVGIG (reference sequence). The data were produced by immunoSEQ multiplex PCR, yet TCRdb's version contains in-frame clones alone and is incomplete. The repertoire has 9,500 to 14,000 clones, approximately 91% of them found once; the top ten carry approximately 3.6%. Sample time point: postoperative day 105 after intestinal transplantation (dayNNNN = postoperative day). The sample here was PBMCs, taken 105 days after intestinal transplantation. The rearrangement joins TRBV30 to TRBJ1-1, with D unclear. The TCR originated in a human patient who received an intestinal transplant, so some T cells may come from the graft donor. CDR3 sequence: CAWSGLNGLEAFF. The DNA for the CDR3 is TGTGCCTGGAGTGGACTGAATGGGCTTGAAGCTTTCTTT.